The 30 T cell receptor beta chains presented below share a single source sample, sequenced in a study of blood T cell repertoires in COVID-19. Repertoires were generated with immunoSEQ multiplex PCR, while TCRdb's copy carries only in-frame clones and drops some. This repertoire shows around 280,000 clones, 75% to 90% found once; its top ten account for 1.7%. The source material was PBMCs or T cells enriched from blood (not recorded which). The receptors were sampled from a woman aged 40 to 49 who had recovered from COVID-19.

The CDR3 reads CASSDPRGRTNEKLFF. The CDR3 nucleotides are TGTGCCAGCAGTGACCCCAGGGGGCGAACTAATGAAAAACTGTTTTTT. The V call is TRBV25-1, the J call TRBJ1-4; TRBD1 agrees at 8 bases. The CDR3 sequence is 16 residues long. The trim removed 3 bases at V and 1 base at J, leaving 4 bases unmatched. The germline gives CDR1 MGHDK, CDR2 SYGVNS.

The chain is built from TRBV6-6 and TRBJ1-1; D is perhaps TRBD1 (6 bases). V shed 6 bases and J shed 0 bases, with 11 bases lying between them. The length of the CDR3 is 14 residues. The germline CDR1 and CDR2 sequences are MNHNY and SVGAGI (reference sequence). In nucleotides, the CDR3 is TGTGCCAGCAGGATCGGGGACATGAACACTGAAGCTTTCTTT. Translating gives CASRIGDMNTEAFF.

The chain employs TRBV19 and TRBJ1-1; 7 positions agree with TRBD1. J lost 1 base, V lost 7 bases, and 12 bases had no gene match. The CDR3 runs to 16 residues. Germline-derived CDR1 and CDR2 are LNHDA and SQIVND (reference sequence). The CDR3 DNA sequence: TGTGCCAGTACCCCAGCGCGCAGGGGGAGGAACACTGAAGCTTTCTTT. It specifies CASTPARRGRNTEAFF.

This clone was seen only a few times. The chain couples TRBV2 to TRBJ2-7; TRBD1 might be the D (6 bases). The germline V gene encodes CDR1 SNHLY and CDR2 FYNNEI. V was cut by 4 bases and J by 0 bases, with 13 bases left in between. The CDR3 has 15 residues. The CDR3 bases are TGTGCCAGCAGTGGCGGCCGGGACAACTCCTACGAGCAGTACTTC. It codes for CASSGGRDNSYEQYF.

J is TRBJ1-1 and V is TRBV10-3; no clear D gene. This CDR3 is 13 amino acids long. Trimming stripped 3 bases from V and 4 bases from J, with 9 bases between. Per germline, CDR1 ENHRY and CDR2 SYGVKD. The CDR3 region has the DNA TGTGCCATCAGTGATCAGGAGGGCACTGAAGCTTTCTTT. Protein: CAISDQEGTEAFF.

The CDR3 DNA reads TGTGCCAGCAGCCTAAGCGGGGGGCTGAGCACCATATATTTT. Translated: CASSLSGGLSTIYF. The chain uses TRBV7-2 and TRBJ1-3; possibly TRBD1 for D (6 bases). The CDR3 sequence is 14 residues long. The germline gives CDR1 SGHTA, CDR2 FQGNSA. V lost 5 bases to trimming and J lost 9 bases, with 17 bases between them.

The chain carries TRBV7-3 and TRBJ2-1; D is perhaps TRBD1 (6 bases). V lost 0 bases and J 2 bases, leaving 8 bases between the germline ends. Germline CDR1 is SGHTA and CDR2 is FQGTGA. The CDR3 contains 15 residues. CDR3 region: CASSLTGTPYNEQFF. The CDR3 nucleotides read TGTGCCAGCAGCTTAACGGGGACACCCTACAATGAGCAGTTCTTC.

The chain employs TRBV2 and TRBJ1-1; 7 positions agree with TRBD1. The V and J ends lost 6 bases and 6 bases, in that order; junction bases with no gene match: 4. The CDR3 runs 12 residues. The germline CDR1 and CDR2 sequences are SNHLY and FYNNEI. CDR3 loop: CASRRQGPEAFF. CDR3 DNA sequence: TGTGCCAGCAGGAGACAGGGCCCTGAAGCTTTCTTT.

This sequence joins TRBV5-1 and TRBJ1-3, with D tentatively TRBD1 (6 bases). The length of the CDR3 is 14 residues. The germline CDR1 and CDR2 sequences are SGHRS and YFSETQ. V was cut by 4 bases and J by 1 base, with 9 bases left in between. The CDR3 nucleotides are TGCGCCAGCAGCCCCGGGACATCTGGAAACACCATATATTTT. Amino acids: CASSPGTSGNTIYF.

This chain connects TRBV7-9 to TRBJ1-4; D remains unclear. Germline assignment: CDR1 SEHNR and CDR2 FQNEAQ (reference sequence). This CDR3 region has 15 residues. Trimming took off 5 bases at V and 3 bases at J, with 13 bases between the two ends. CDR3 sequence: CASSPLTRANEKLFF. DNA for the CDR3: TGTGCCAGCAGCCCTCTCACCCGGGCTAATGAAAAACTGTTTTTT.

This clone was recorded only once. The rearrangement uses TRBV5-8 and TRBJ1-4; TRBD1 matches 8 bases. Germline V lookup: CDR1 SGHTS, CDR2 YDEGEE. The ends lost 7 bases at V and 8 bases at J; junction bases unmatched: 7. CDR3 length equals 13 residues. CDR3 amino acids: CASGRDRREKLFF. CDR3 nucleotides: TGTGCCAGCGGCCGGGACAGGAGAGAAAAACTGTTTTTT.

In this sample, this clone turned up once. This chain connects TRBV6-1 to TRBJ2-1; 7 bases match TRBD2. V gave up 0 bases and J gave up 9 bases; unmatched junction bases: 8. Germline CDR1 is MNHNS and CDR2 is SASEGT. The CDR3 contains 15 residues. The CDR3 is CASSEARLARGEQFF. CDR3 sequence (DNA): TGTGCCAGCAGTGAAGCCCGACTAGCAAGGGGTGAGCAGTTCTTC.

The J gene is TRBJ2-1, the V gene TRBV14; D perhaps matches TRBD2 (5 bases). Looked up from germline, CDR1 is SGHDN and CDR2 is FVKESK. V lost 8 bases and J lost 7, with 15 bases in between. This CDR3 has 13 amino acids. The CDR3 reads CASHHNAGNEQFF. CDR3 DNA: TGTGCCAGCCATCATAACGCGGGTAATGAGCAGTTCTTC. Complete variable domain (other parts from reference TRBV14 and TRBJ2-1): EAGVTQFPSHSVIEKGQTVTLRCDPISGHDNLYWYRRVMGKEIKFLLHFVKESKQDESGMPNNRFLAERTGGTYSTLKVQPAELEDSGVYFCASHHNAGNEQFFGPGTRLTVL.

J is TRBJ2-1 and V is TRBV5-1; 9 bases align to TRBD2. The CDR3 runs to 14 residues. Trimming removed 3 bases from V and 9 bases from J; junction bases left unmatched: 7. Germline CDR1 SGHRS, CDR2 YFSETQ. CDR3 region: CASSSRLAVPEQFF. CDR3 nucleotide sequence: TGCGCCAGCAGCTCTAGACTAGCGGTTCCTGAGCAGTTCTTC. Full variable domain (outside the CDR3, taken from reference TRBV5-1 and TRBJ2-1): KAGVTQTPRYLIKTRGQQVTLSCSPISGHRSVSWYQQTPGQGLQFLFEYFSETQRNKGNFPGRFSGRQFSNSRSEMNVSTLELGDSALYLCASSSRLAVPEQFFGPGTRLTVL.

This clone appeared once. The CDR3 DNA is TGTGCCAGCAGTTACGCCGGGAAATCCTACGAGCAGTACTTC. It yields the protein CASSYAGKSYEQYF. This chain joins TRBV6-5 and TRBJ2-7; D is perhaps TRBD2 (5 bases). CDR1 is MNHEY, CDR2 SVGAGI, per germline. CDR3 length: 14 residues. The V end was cut by 2 bases, the J end by 1 base, with 9 bases between.

This chain connects TRBV4-1 to TRBJ1-2, with D possibly matching TRBD1 (5 bases). Germline V gene sequence: CDR1 MGHRA, CDR2 YSYEKL. V lost 2 bases and J lost 10, with 17 bases in between. The CDR3 is made up of 14 amino acids. CDR3: CASSQRSPDRDYTF. CDR3 DNA sequence: TGCGCCAGCAGCCAACGAAGCCCCGACAGAGACTACACCTTC.

J is TRBJ2-7 and V is TRBV9, with no clear D. This CDR3 spans 14 amino acids. Germline lookup yields CDR1 SGDLS and CDR2 YYNGEE. The V end lost 0 bases, the J end lost 0 bases, and 7 bases lay between the germline ends. CDR3 residues: CASSVGPLSYEQYF. The CDR3 coding sequence is TGTGCCAGCAGCGTAGGGCCCCTCTCCTACGAGCAGTACTTC.

V usage is TRBV5-4 and J usage is TRBJ2-2; TRBD2 matches 8 bases. CDR1 is SGHNT, CDR2 YYREEE, per germline (reference sequence). The V segment lost 3 bases and the J segment 3 bases; nucleotides outside the gene matches: 13. The CDR3 runs to 18 residues. The CDR3 nucleotides are TGTGCCAGCAGCTCGTCTGGGCGCGGGAGGACGGACACCGGGGAGCTGTTTTTT. Protein: CASSSSGRGRTDTGELFF. Filled out from reference TRBV5-4 and TRBJ2-2, the complete variable domain reads ETGVTQSPTHLIKTRGQQVTLRCSSQSGHNTVSWYQQALGQGPQFIFQYYREEENGRGNFPPRFSGLQFPNYSSELNVNALELDDSALYLCASSSSGRGRTDTGELFFGEGSRLTVL.

V usage is TRBV5-3 and J usage is TRBJ1-5; D gene uncertain. TRBV5-3 is known as an ORF, though its function is uncertain. CDR3 length: 17 residues. V was cut by 0 bases and J by 1 base, with 14 bases left in between. DNA for the CDR3: TGTGCCAGAAGCTTGGTAATGGGTGAGGTGAGCAATCAGCCCCAGCATTTT. Translating gives CARSLVMGEVSNQPQHF.

The J gene is TRBJ2-3, the V gene TRBV5-1; TRBD1 might be the D (6 bases). Germline CDR1 is SGHRS and CDR2 is YFSETQ. V lost 4 bases to trimming and J lost 2 bases, with 23 bases between them. The CDR3 has 18 residues. In DNA, the CDR3 is TGCGCCAGCAGCCAGCCGATGTTGGGACACCGCAACACAGATACGCAGTATTTT. Translating it yields CASSQPMLGHRNTDTQYF.

The table lists this clone with a count of one. The chain recombines TRBV4-1 with TRBJ2-1; 9 bases align to TRBD2. CDR3 length: 17 residues. Trimming at V came to 4 bases and at J to 4 bases, leaving 11 bases not matched to a gene. Germline assignment: CDR1 MGHRA and CDR2 YSYEKL. CDR3 protein: CASSRNPRGGGYNEQFF. The DNA for the CDR3 is TGCGCCAGCAGCCGCAATCCTCGCGGGGGGGGGTACAATGAGCAGTTCTTC.

The chain uses TRBV6-4 and TRBJ2-5; D is perhaps TRBD1 (6 bases). The ends were cut back, 4 bases at V and 6 bases at J, with 9 bases in the middle. Germline CDR1 MRHNA, CDR2 SNTAGT. The CDR3 is 12 residues long. As DNA, the CDR3 is TGTGCCAGCAGTGGGGGGCGGAAGACCCAGTACTTC. It specifies CASSGGRKTQYF.

The V gene is TRBV7-9, the J gene TRBJ2-1; D is undetermined. CDR1 and CDR2 (germline): SEHNR, FQNEAQ (reference sequence). CDR3 length: 14 residues. The V and J ends lost 5 bases and 5 bases respectively, with 13 bases between them. The CDR3 region has the DNA TGTGCCAGCAGCCACGAAGTCAGGCACAATGAGCAGTTCTTC. Amino acids: CASSHEVRHNEQFF.

The J gene is TRBJ2-2, the V gene TRBV28, with TRBD1 matching over 8 bases. Germline V gene sequence: CDR1 MDHEN, CDR2 SYDVKM. J lost 4 bases, V lost 11 bases, and 6 bases had no gene match. The CDR3 length is 13 residues. The CDR3 loop reads CAVPQGVTGELFF. CDR3 nucleotide sequence: TGTGCCGTACCACAGGGGGTCACCGGGGAGCTGTTTTTT.

The rearrangement links TRBV7-2 to TRBJ2-7; 8 nucleotides align to TRBD1. This CDR3 is built from 14 residues. The junction had 9 bases not matched to a gene; V was cut back by 6 bases and J by 5 bases. Germline V CDR1 and CDR2: SGHTA, FQGNSA. The CDR3 is CASRQDGQGNEQYF. The CDR3 DNA sequence: TGTGCCAGCAGACAGGATGGACAGGGCAACGAGCAGTACTTC. Supplemented by reference TRBV7-2 and TRBJ2-7, the full variable domain reads GAGVSQSPSNKVTEKGKDVELRCDPISGHTALYWYRQSLGQGLEFLIYFQGNSAPDKSGLPSDRFSAERTGGSVSTLTIQRTQQEDSAVYLCASRQDGQGNEQYFGPGTRLTVT.

The CDR3 coding sequence is TGTGCCAGCAGCCCGGGGAGCGGGAGTTGGTACGAGCAGTACTTC. Protein: CASSPGSGSWYEQYF. The V call is TRBV28, the J call TRBJ2-7, with 8 bases matching TRBD2. With V trimmed by 6 bases and J by 4 bases, 11 bases remained unmatched. The CDR3 length is 15 residues. CDR1 MDHEN and CDR2 SYDVKM come from the germline V gene.

The rearrangement uses TRBV2 and TRBJ2-1; D not resolved. The ends were cut back, 2 bases at V and 4 bases at J, with 3 bases in the middle. Germline values: CDR1 SNHLY, CDR2 FYNNEI. This CDR3 region has 12 residues. The DNA of the CDR3 is TGTGCCAGCAGTGAACCTTACAATGAGCAGTTCTTC. Protein sequence: CASSEPYNEQFF.

The rearrangement links TRBV6-2 or TRBV6-3 to TRBJ1-2, with a possible D match to TRBD1 (6 bases). Germline lookup yields CDR1 MNHEY and CDR2 SVGEGT. V was pared by 6 bases and J by 0 bases, with 20 bases between. The CDR3 contains 17 residues. The chain's CDR3 is CASSPIFRGKANYGYTF. CDR3 in DNA: TGTGCCAGCAGCCCGATCTTCAGGGGAAAAGCTAACTATGGCTACACCTTC.

The chain couples TRBV6-5 to TRBJ2-7; D is unresolved. With 0 bases removed from V and 1 base from J, the gap between germline ends came to 7 bases. The CDR3 sequence is 14 residues long. Germline V gene lookup returns CDR1 MNHEY and CDR2 SVGAGI. CDR3 nucleotides: TGTGCCAGCAGTTACTCGGAGAGTTCCTACGAGCAGTACTTC. Amino acid sequence: CASSYSESSYEQYF.

The table lists this clone with a count of one. J is TRBJ1-2 and V is TRBV29-1; D unresolved. The CDR3 is 14 residues long. The ends were cut back, 6 bases at V and 8 bases at J, with 22 bases in the middle. Germline V gene sequence: CDR1 SQVTM, CDR2 ANQGSEA. CDR3 residues: CSVAFSGSSGGYTF. CDR3 sequence (DNA): TGCAGCGTGGCTTTCAGTGGGTCTAGCGGCGGCTACACCTTC.